Detailed here is one T cell receptor (beta chain). The data were taken from a study of shared clonotypes between healthy human individuals. The repertoire was sequenced with immunoSEQ multiplex PCR; TCRdb's copy has only in-frame clones and lacks some. Here the sample spans roughly 2.6 million clones, about 92% being singletons. Trimming shortened V by 5 bases and J by 4 bases, and 20 bases separated the two germline ends. CDR1 is SGHTA, CDR2 FQGNSA, per germline. The CDR3 is 16 residues long. The source of this sequence is a man between 18 and 35 years old in good health. The material sequenced was naive CD4+ T cells sorted from blood. Stated subset: CD45RA+ positively selected. The rearrangement links TRBV7-2 to TRBJ2-5; D unclear. CDR3 loop: CASSPSEGRYGETQYF. The CDR3, as DNA: TGTGCCAGCAGCCCCTCGGAAGGACGATATGGAGAGACCCAGTACTTC. Full variable domain (rest looked up from reference TRBV7-2 and TRBJ2-5): GAGVSQSPSNKVTEKGKDVELRCDPISGHTALYWYRQSLGQGLEFLIYFQGNSAPDKSGLPSDRFSAERTGGSVSTLTIQRTQQEDSAVYLCASSPSEGRYGETQYFGPGTRLLVL.